The 28 T cell receptor beta chains listed next were all sequenced from one sample in a study of a mutant IDH1 vaccine in newly diagnosed glioma. TCRdb's table, derived via immunoSEQ multiplex PCR, lists solely in-frame clones and lacks some. The data contain tens of thousands of clones, roughly 91% of them seen just once; the ten biggest clones take up approximately 0.6%. Their antigens are not known. Documented time point: week 5, during vaccination. Vaccine doses each comprised 300 ug of mutant IDH1 20-mer peptide, with topical imiquimod. The specimen was PBMCs, collected from a glioma patient whose treatment included an IDH1 peptide vaccine. Every receptor here comes from a woman between 45 and 60 years old with glioma.

The chain links TRBV11-2 to TRBJ2-7, with D possibly being TRBD2 (5 bases). V gave up 0 bases and J gave up 4 bases, with 13 bases separating them. This CDR3 is 15 amino acids long. Germline V gives CDR1 SGHAT, CDR2 FQNNGV. This chain's CDR3 is CASSLDPPLEYEQYF. In DNA, the CDR3 is TGTGCCAGCAGCTTAGACCCCCCACTAGAGTACGAGCAGTACTTC.

J is TRBJ2-1 and V is TRBV7-8; 7 positions agree with TRBD2. This CDR3 has 15 amino acids. Germline V gene sequence: CDR1 SGHVS, CDR2 FQNEAQ. V trimming: 4 bases; J trimming: 10 bases; junction bases outside the gene matches: 13. CDR3 sequence reads: CASSSLKGGPREQFF. The DNA for the CDR3 is TGTGCCAGCAGCTCCTTAAAGGGAGGGCCGCGGGAGCAGTTCTTC.

V usage is TRBV28 and J usage is TRBJ2-7; 9 nucleotides match TRBD2. J was trimmed by 0 bases and V by 6 bases; bases with no gene match: 6. In germline, CDR1 is MDHEN, CDR2 SYDVKM. This CDR3 has 15 residues. The CDR3 region has the DNA TGTGCCAGCAGACGTAGACTAGCGGCCTCCTACGAGCAGTACTTC. It codes for CASRRRLAASYEQYF.

This rearrangement joins TRBV2 to TRBJ1-2; D is possibly TRBD1 (5 bases). Per germline, CDR1 SNHLY and CDR2 FYNNEI. V lost 4 bases and J lost 8, with 5 bases in between. The CDR3 loop spans 10 amino acids. The CDR3 DNA reads TGTGCCAGCAGTGGGGGGGGCTACACCTTC. Translated: CASSGGGYTF.

The V and J genes are TRBV6-1 and TRBJ2-2; no firm D call. The germline CDR1 and CDR2 sequences are MNHNS and SASEGT. The CDR3 is made up of 14 amino acids. V was cut by 8 bases and J by 8 bases, with 18 bases left in between. This CDR3 reads CASRRAGRVGELFF. The DNA of the CDR3 is TGTGCCAGCCGAAGGGCAGGCCGAGTAGGGGAGCTGTTTTTT.

The chain carries TRBV11-3 and TRBJ2-3, with D tentatively TRBD1 (5 bases). The CDR3 loop spans 15 amino acids. Germline V gene lookup returns CDR1 SGHNT and CDR2 YENEEA. The germline V and J ends were trimmed by 1 base and 2 bases, with 10 bases remaining between them. CDR3: CASSLGGQPTDTQYF. For the CDR3, the DNA is TGTGCCAGCAGCTTAGGCGGACAACCCACAGATACGCAGTATTTT.

This sequence joins TRBV19 and TRBJ1-2, with 10 bases lining up with TRBD1. The junction had 10 bases not matched to a gene; V was cut back by 7 bases and J by 8 bases. CDR1 and CDR2 (germline): LNHDA, SQIVND (reference sequence). The CDR3 contains 14 residues. CDR3 region: CASTSDRGRKGYTF. In nucleotides, the CDR3 is TGTGCCAGTACTTCCGACAGGGGGCGAAAAGGCTACACCTTC. Combining the CDR3 with reference TRBV19 and TRBJ1-2 gives the whole variable domain DGGITQSPKYLFRKEGQNVTLSCEQNLNHDAMYWYRQDPGQGLRLIYYSQIVNDFQKGDIAEGYSVSREKKESFPLTVTSAQKNPTAFYLCASTSDRGRKGYTFGSGTRLTVV.

The J gene is TRBJ2-1, the V gene TRBV5-4; 7 positions match TRBD1. The junction had 10 bases not matched to a gene; V was cut back by 0 bases and J by 4 bases. CDR1 and CDR2 (germline): SGHNT, YYREEE (reference sequence). This CDR3 is built from 17 residues. The CDR3 coding sequence is TGTGCCAGCAGCTTGGGAGCAGGGGGAGTGGGTTACAATGAGCAGTTCTTC. This codes for CASSLGAGGVGYNEQFF.

This chain joins TRBV25-1 and TRBJ2-1; 7 positions match TRBD2. CDR1 and CDR2 from the germline V gene are MGHDK and SYGVNS. There are 15 residues in the CDR3. With 3 bases clipped from V and 4 bases from J, the junction kept 6 bases outside the gene matches. In nucleotides, the CDR3 is TGTGCCAGCAGTGAGGGGGGGGTAGCGTACAATGAGCAGTTCTTC. Translated: CASSEGGVAYNEQFF.

The chain is built from TRBV7-9 and TRBJ2-7; D is ambiguous. Per germline, CDR1 SEHNR and CDR2 FQNEAQ (reference sequence). This CDR3 is built from 14 residues. V was clipped by 5 bases and J by 4 bases, with 15 bases between them. This CDR3 is CASSRPGLDYEQYF. The CDR3 nucleotides are TGTGCCAGCAGCCGCCCGGGCCTCGATTACGAGCAGTACTTC.

The CDR3 is CASSLTALGVLSTDTQYF. The CDR3 nucleotides read TGCGCCAGCAGCTTGACTGCATTGGGGGTATTAAGCACAGATACGCAGTATTTT. The rearrangement links TRBV5-1 to TRBJ2-3, with D perhaps matching TRBD1 or TRBD2 (5 bases each). Trimming removed 1 base at V and 0 bases at J, with 18 bases between. The CDR3 is made up of 18 amino acids. Germline V CDR1 and CDR2: SGHRS, YFSETQ.

This clone appeared a single time. This chain connects TRBV30 to TRBJ1-3; D gene ambiguous. The CDR3 contains 12 residues. Trimming pared 3 bases from V and 3 bases from J, leaving 6 bases between. Germline loops: CDR1 GTSNPN, CDR2 SVGIG (reference sequence). CDR3 loop: CAWSSLGNTIYF. DNA for the CDR3: TGTGCCTGGAGCTCTCTTGGAAACACCATATATTTT.

This chain links TRBV6-5 with TRBJ1-4; D call uncertain. Germline values: CDR1 MNHEY, CDR2 SVGAGI. The CDR3 loop spans 13 amino acids. V was shortened by 4 bases and J by 6 bases, with 9 bases between the two germline ends. The CDR3 is CASSLVTDEKLFF. The CDR3 coding sequence is TGTGCCAGCAGTTTGGTGACGGATGAAAAACTGTTTTTT.

V and J are TRBV19 and TRBJ2-2; D is unresolved. Deletions cut 3 bases from V and 0 bases from J, with 11 bases between. Per germline, CDR1 LNHDA and CDR2 SQIVND (reference sequence). This CDR3 has 16 residues. CDR3 sequence (DNA): TGTGCCAGTAGTATTGAACAACTCGCGAACACCGGGGAGCTGTTTTTT. Translating it yields CASSIEQLANTGELFF.

The chain uses TRBV21-1 and TRBJ1-5; TRBD1 is the table's D call, not checked against the DNA. TRBV21-1 is described as a pseudogene. The CDR3 has 19 residues. CDR3 residues: CASSKMAKIEGGGNQPQHF. The CDR3 DNA is TGTGCCAGCAGCAAAATGGCCAAGATTGAAGGGGGCGGAAATCAGCCCCAGCATTTT.

The chain uses TRBV5-6 and TRBJ2-7; 7 bases are shared with TRBD2. Germline loops: CDR1 SGHDT, CDR2 YYEEEE. Trimming took 4 bases from V and 0 from J; bases not matched to a gene: 4. The CDR3 spans 14 residues. The CDR3, as DNA: TGTGCCAGCAGCCGCCCGGGGGGCTCCTACGAGCAGTACTTC. Amino acids: CASSRPGGSYEQYF.

This chain links TRBV10-2 with TRBJ2-7, with D maybe TRBD2 (5 bases). Per the germline V gene, CDR1 is WSHSY and CDR2 is SAAADI. The CDR3 consists of 14 residues. V lost 3 bases and J 0 bases, leaving 9 bases between the germline ends. CDR3: CASSEADSSYEQYF. The CDR3 DNA is TGCGCCAGCAGTGAAGCGGATAGCTCCTACGAGCAGTACTTC.

The V and J genes are TRBV5-1 and TRBJ2-1; TRBD1 matches at 9 bases. Germline V CDR1 and CDR2: SGHRS, YFSETQ. J was trimmed by 4 bases and V by 5 bases; bases with no gene match: 10. The CDR3 has 16 amino acids. The CDR3 region is CASRAPGQGVYNEQFF. CDR3 in DNA: TGCGCCAGCAGGGCACCGGGACAGGGTGTTTACAATGAGCAGTTCTTC.

CDR3 loop: CSADVEMGIETQYF. The CDR3 DNA sequence: TGCAGCGCCGATGTTGAAATGGGAATAGAGACCCAGTACTTC. The chain is built from TRBV29-1 and TRBJ2-5, with D uncertain. Germline CDR1 SQVTM, CDR2 ANQGSEA. V was shortened by 7 bases and J by 4 bases, with 19 bases between the two germline ends. CDR3 length: 14 residues. The variable domain in full, completed from reference TRBV29-1 and TRBJ2-5, reads SAVISQKPSRDICQRGTSLTIQCQVDSQVTMMFWYRQQPGQSLTLIATANQGSEATYESGFVIDKFPISRPNLTFSTLTVSNMSPEDSSIYLCSADVEMGIETQYFGPGTRLLVL.

The chain combines TRBV4-1 with TRBJ1-2; D uncertain. The CDR3 is made up of 13 amino acids. The germline V and J ends were trimmed by 0 bases and 5 bases, with 7 bases remaining between them. Germline lookup yields CDR1 MGHRA and CDR2 YSYEKL. The CDR3 DNA reads TGCGCCAGCAGCCAAGATAAAGGGTATGGCTACACCTTC. Protein: CASSQDKGYGYTF.

The V gene is TRBV6-5, the J gene TRBJ1-2; no clear D gene. Trimming removed 0 bases from V and 6 bases from J, with 11 bases in between. This CDR3 is built from 14 residues. CDR1 and CDR2 from the germline V gene are MNHEY and SVGAGI. The DNA of the CDR3 is TGTGCCAGCAGTTACTCGGGTAGGATCGATGGCTACACCTTC. Its translation is CASSYSGRIDGYTF.

The chain recombines TRBV13 with TRBJ2-2; D may match TRBD1 or TRBD2 (6 bases each). CDR1 PRHDT and CDR2 FYEKMQ come from the germline V gene (reference sequence). The V gene lost 4 bases and the J gene lost 8 bases, with 11 bases spanning the gap. There are 13 residues in the CDR3. CDR3: CASSSRGPGELFF. The CDR3 nucleotides are TGTGCCAGCAGCTCACGGGGGCCGGGGGAGCTGTTTTTT.

The V and J genes are TRBV6-6 and TRBJ1-2; TRBD1 matches at 7 bases. Germline V gene data show CDR1 as MNHNY and CDR2 as SVGAGI (reference sequence). J lost 6 bases, V lost 6 bases, and 7 bases had no gene match. The CDR3 consists of 13 residues. The CDR3 here is CASRAQGRDGYTF. CDR3 sequence (DNA): TGTGCCAGCAGGGCACAGGGGCGGGATGGCTACACCTTC.

The CDR3 sequence is CASSPYRGTSSYEQYF. CDR3 in DNA: TGTGCCAGCTCACCGTACAGGGGGACCAGCTCCTACGAGCAGTACTTC. The chain carries TRBV18 and TRBJ2-7; TRBD1 matches 8 bases. Germline V gives CDR1 KGHSH, CDR2 LQKENI. Trimming took 3 bases from V and 0 from J; bases not matched to a gene: 7. This CDR3 spans 16 amino acids. Full variable domain (rest looked up from reference TRBV18 and TRBJ2-7): NAGVMQNPRHLVRRRGQEARLRCSPMKGHSHVYWYRQLPEEGLKFMVYLQKENIIDESGMPKERFSAEFPKEGPSILRIQQVVRGDSAAYFCASSPYRGTSSYEQYFGPGTRLTVT.

V is TRBV28 and J is TRBJ1-1; D uncertain. CDR3 length: 13 amino acids. V was trimmed by 3 bases and J by 1 base, leaving 6 bases between them. From germline, CDR1 is MDHEN and CDR2 SYDVKM. In DNA form, the CDR3 reads TGTGCCAGCAGTTTGGCCTCGAACACTGAAGCTTTCTTT. It translates to CASSLASNTEAFF.

This chain uses TRBV11-2 with TRBJ2-7, with 12 nucleotides matching TRBD2. Germline-derived CDR1 and CDR2 are SGHAT and FQNNGV. The CDR3 is 15 amino acids. The ends lost 6 bases at V and 3 bases at J; junction bases unmatched: 6. CDR3 coding DNA: TGTGCCAGCAGAGAGGGACTAGCGGGCCTCTACGAGCAGTACTTC. It is translated as CASREGLAGLYEQYF.

The chain combines TRBV7-3 with TRBJ2-5; TRBD2 matches 7 bases. Germline V lookup: CDR1 SGHTA, CDR2 FQGTGA. There are 14 residues in the CDR3. Trimming cost V 2 bases and J 3 bases; bases outside gene matches: 3. The CDR3, as DNA: TGTGCCAGCAGCTTAGGTCTAGCGGAAGAGACCCAGTACTTC. Translating it yields CASSLGLAEETQYF.

The CDR3 sequence: CASSVGWGPGANVLTF. In nucleotides, the CDR3 is TGTGCCAGCAGCGTAGGATGGGGGCCCGGGGCCAACGTCCTGACTTTC. The genes are TRBV9 and TRBJ2-6; maybe TRBD1 (6 bases). The germline CDR1 and CDR2 sequences are SGDLS and YYNGEE. V lost 0 bases, J lost 4 bases, and 11 bases lay in between. The CDR3 spans 16 residues.